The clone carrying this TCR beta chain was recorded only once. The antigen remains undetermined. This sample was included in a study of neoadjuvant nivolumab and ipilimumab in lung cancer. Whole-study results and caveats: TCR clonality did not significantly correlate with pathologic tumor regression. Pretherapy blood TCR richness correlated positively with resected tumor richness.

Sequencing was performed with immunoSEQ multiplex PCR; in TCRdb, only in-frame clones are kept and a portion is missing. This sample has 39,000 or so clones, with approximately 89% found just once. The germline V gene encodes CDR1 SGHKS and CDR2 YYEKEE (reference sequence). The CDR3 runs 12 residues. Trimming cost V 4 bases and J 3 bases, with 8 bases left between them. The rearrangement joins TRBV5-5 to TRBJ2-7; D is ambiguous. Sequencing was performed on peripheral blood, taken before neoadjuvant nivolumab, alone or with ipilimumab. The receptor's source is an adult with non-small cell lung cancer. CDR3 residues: CASSAPNYEQYF. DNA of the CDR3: TGTGCCAGCAGCGCACCGAACTACGAGCAGTACTTC.